The source of this T cell receptor (beta chain) is a study of STAT5B mutations in CD4+ large granular lymphocyte leukemia (dated by TCRdb to the early 2020s). Broadly, across the study: Among healthy controls, the CDR3 'QG' motif was associated with a particular HLA allele. The TCRbeta repertoires of CD4+ T-cell large granular lymphocyte leukemia patients were compared with the TCRbeta repertoires of healthy blood donors. Flow cytometry performed on FACSCanto II or FACSVerse showed that the purified fractions had more than 95% purity among lymphocytes.

The CDR3 has 14 amino acids, counting the end cysteine and phenylalanine. The retained sequence is limited to the CDR3, 42 bases, with the frame set at the first base. Taken from the germline V gene, the CDR1 and CDR2 loops are SGHRS and YFSETQ. Deletion took 2 bases off V and 8 bases off J, with a span of 13 bases between the germline ends. The healthy controls were over 30 blood donors, and the buffy coats of these donors were supplied by the Finnish Red Cross blood service. All TCR-sequenced material derived from peripheral blood: patient blood samples and healthy donor buffy coats. Ficoll-Hypaque gradient centrifugation was used to isolate peripheral blood mononuclear cells. Magnetic purification was used to isolate CD4+ cells from the buffy coats of the healthy controls. Genomic DNA was extracted using the Gentra Puregene Cell and Tissue kit, and a Qubit 2.0 fluorometer was used to quantify it.

This clone was picked up one time. The antigen this receptor binds is unknown. Per-base qualities were not stored, and no clone one base away is much larger. Summary of the overall study and its limitations: Main leukemic clonotypes were private to each patient, although about 25% of the main leukemic clonotypes were found at low frequency in the non-leukemic repertoires of other patients. CD4-sorted patient repertoires appeared more clonal than healthy CD4+ repertoires, and this difference persisted after removing the putative leukemic clones. Enrichment of TRBV06-family usage was observed among the top patient clones (8/27) relative to healthy controls (2/35). The data were not HLA-matched, and the higher clonality in CD4+ T-LGLL than in CD8+ T-LGLL could be due to the relatively small sample size.

The immunoSEQ assay at survey resolution was used to sequence TCRbeta rearrangements from genomic DNA. Per the original workflow: In the TCR sequencing data, the lowest productive clonotype frequency that could be detected was 2.59 x 10-5. Analyses included only productive TCRbeta rearrangements, meaning complete and in-frame sequences. Sample clonality was computed as Simpson clonality in the immunoSEQ Analyzer version 3.0. Clones were categorized by frequency as very rare, small, medium, large (1-20%) or hyperexpanded (>20%). Generation probabilities were estimated with OLGA 1.2.3, V-gene circos plots were made with VDJtools, specificities were searched in VDJdb, and CDR3 motifs were identified with GLIPH. TCRdb took over this immuneACCESS table, retaining in-frame rearrangements with V and J assigned. Such tables are incomplete; in checked studies, under half of the missing clones stem from an unresolved V gene, and the remainder is unexplained. The DNA was the basis for D and trimming; V, J and clone size are from that table. The sample data list around 26,000 clones, and 70% to 80% of these were observed just once. The top ten hold around a tenth of the sample.

This chain is built from TRBV5-1 and TRBJ1-4; the D segment could be TRBD1, given 6 matching bases. The specimen sequenced was CD4+ T cells from blood buffy coats. The receptor's source is a human donor in good health. In nucleotides, the sequence is TGCGCCAGCAGCTTAGGGGGGGTTCCCGAAAAACTGTTTTTT. Its product reads: CASSLGGVPEKLFF.